The rows below give T cell receptor beta chains drawn from one sample of a study of blood T cell repertoires in COVID-19. This table comes from immunoSEQ multiplex PCR, and its TCRdb copy is limited to in-frame clones, with some not included. The table shows about 120,000 clones, with over 75% occurring only once. Sequencing used peripheral blood. The receptors stem from an elderly man with acute or convalescent COVID-19. The CDR3 runs from the conserved cysteine through the conserved F or W. A D gene is named only where the DNA matches it firmly. The size field is filled for only some rows; it gives once, few, many or a size class.

abundance	v_gene	j_gene	d_gene	CDR3nt	CDR3aa
once	TRBV3-1/TRBV3-2	TRBJ1-2	TRBD1	TGTGCCAGCAGTCATGACAGGGGTTACACCTTC	CASSHDRGYTF
once	TRBV7-2	TRBJ2-1	.	TGTGCCAGCAGCGTCGTCGGGAATGAGCAGTTCTTC	CASSVVGNEQFF
.	TRBV5-1	TRBJ1-2	TRBD1	TGCGCCAGCAGCCTCCCGACAGGGAATGGCTACACCTTC	CASSLPTGNGYTF
.	TRBV5-1	TRBJ2-7	TRBD2	TGCGCCAGCAGCTTGGTCCCTAGCGGGGCATCCTACGAGCAGTACTTC	CASSLVPSGASYEQYF
.	TRBV18	TRBJ1-2	TRBD1	TGTGCCAGCTCCCCCGGGACAGGGGGCATCGACTATGGCTACACCTTC	CASSPGTGGIDYGYTF
.	TRBV29-1	TRBJ1-1	.	TGCAGCGTTGAGCGGGCGCAGAACACTGAAGCTTTCTTT	CSVERAQNTEAFF
.	TRBV9	TRBJ2-1	.	TGTGCCAGCAGCGTCCGAGACAATGAGCAGTTCTTC	CASSVRDNEQFF
.	TRBV6-2/TRBV6-3	TRBJ1-2	TRBD1	TGTGCCAGCAGCCCGCAGGGGGGCGTGAACTATGGCTACACCTTC	CASSPQGGVNYGYTF
.	TRBV29-1	TRBJ1-2	.	TGCAGCGTTGACAGCGTTTATGGCTACACCTTC	CSVDSVYGYTF
.	TRBV18	TRBJ1-1	.	TGTGCCAGCTCACCGGAGGTGAACACTGAAGCTTTCTTT	CASSPEVNTEAFF
.	TRBV3-1/TRBV3-2	TRBJ2-3	.	TGTGCCAGCAGCCAAGTTTGGACTGAGTTAACTTCACCTTATACGCAGTATTTT	CASSQVWTELTSPYTQYF
once	TRBV6-4	TRBJ2-2	.	TGTGCCAGCAGGAGGGACGGGAGCACCGGGGAGCTGTTTTTT	CASRRDGSTGELFF
.	TRBV7-9	TRBJ1-2	.	TGTGCCAGCAGCTTAGGATTCGGGTATGGCTACACCTTC	CASSLGFGYGYTF
.	TRBV5-6	TRBJ2-7	TRBD2	TGTGCCAGCAGCTTTGTAGCGGGAGGTATCCACGACGAGCAGTACTTC	CASSFVAGGIHDEQYF
.	TRBV5-1	TRBJ2-5	.	TGCGCCAGCAGCTTCTTACAGGCGGCGGAGACCCAGTACTTC	CASSFLQAAETQYF
.	TRBV19	TRBJ2-6	.	TGTGCCAGTAGTCCCCAGGGCCGCTCTGGGGCCAACGTCCTGACTTTC	CASSPQGRSGANVLTF
.	TRBV6-5	TRBJ2-1	TRBD2	TGTGCCAGCAGGAGTGGACTAGCGGGAGGAGGGCAGTTCTTC	CASRSGLAGGGQFF
.	TRBV7-2	TRBJ1-2	.	TGTGCCAGCAGCCTAGTCGACAGGATCGGGGGCTACACCTTC	CASSLVDRIGGYTF
.	TRBV11-2	TRBJ2-5	TRBD2	TGTGCCAGCAGCCTAGGGGGACTAGGGATAGGCGAGACCCAGTACTTC	CASSLGGLGIGETQYF
many	TRBV12-3/TRBV12-4	TRBJ1-5	.	TGTGCCAGCAGTCGGGACTTTGGGCCCCAGCATTTT	CASSRDFGPQHF
.	TRBV19	TRBJ2-4	TRBD2	TGTGCCAGTAGTACCCCCCTCCAGGGCGGGGGGACCAAAAACATTCAGTACTTC	CASSTPLQGGGTKNIQYF
once	TRBV2	TRBJ2-2	.	TGTGCCAGCAAAGGACGGCGGGCGAACACCGGGGAGCTGTTTTTT	CASKGRRANTGELFF
.	TRBV18	TRBJ2-3	TRBD2	TGTGCCAGCTCCTTGAGTAGCGGGGGCGGAGATACGCAGTATTTT	CASSLSSGGGDTQYF
.	TRBV10-3	TRBJ2-1	TRBD2	TGTGCCATCAGAGGGGAAGGTGGGACTAGCGGGAGCTACAATGAGCAGTTCTTC	CAIRGEGGTSGSYNEQFF
.	TRBV6-5	TRBJ1-5	TRBD1	TGTGCCAGCGGGACAGGCAACAATCAGCCCCAGCATTTT	CASGTGNNQPQHF
.	TRBV5-8	TRBJ2-2	.	TGTGCCAGCAGCTCATACAGGGTTGTAGCCACCGGGGAGCTGTTTTTT	CASSSYRVVATGELFF
.	TRBV6-5	TRBJ1-2	.	TGTGCCAGCAGGACAGAGCTCCTGACGATTGGCTACACCTTC	CASRTELLTIGYTF
.	TRBV6-6	TRBJ2-7	TRBD1	TGTGCCAGCAGTTCCCCGGGACAGGGGGACCACGAGCAGTACTTC	CASSSPGQGDHEQYF
once	TRBV7-9	TRBJ1-5	.	TGTGCCAGCAGCCGTCCAGGGTTCAATCAGCCCCAGCATTTT	CASSRPGFNQPQHF
.	TRBV28	TRBJ2-5	.	TGTGCCAGCAGCCTAGCCTGGACAGCTTCACAAGAGACCCAGTACTTC	CASSLAWTASQETQYF
.	TRBV11-3	TRBJ2-1	.	TGTGCCAGCAGCTTAAACCTCTGGGCAGCTTACAATGAGCAGTTCTTC	CASSLNLWAAYNEQFF
.	TRBV7-3	TRBJ2-3	TRBD2	TGTGCCAGCAGCTTAAGAATAGCGGGGTCCACAGATACGCAGTATTTT	CASSLRIAGSTDTQYF
.	TRBV5-5	TRBJ1-2	.	TGTGCCAGCAGCTTGGAGCGGGGATGGGAAGGCTACACCTTC	CASSLERGWEGYTF
.	TRBV7-9	TRBJ1-4	TRBD1	TGTGCCAGCAGCTCTCAGGGGGCCGGTGAAAAACTGTTTTTT	CASSSQGAGEKLFF
.	TRBV11-2	TRBJ1-1	TRBD1	TGTGCCAGCAGCTCAGGAGGACAGGGGGGCGGGGGGGCTTTCTTT	CASSSGGQGGGGAFF
.	TRBV5-1	TRBJ1-2	.	TGCGCCAGCAGCTCCTCGGGGGACGGAGGCTACACCTTC	CASSSSGDGGYTF
.	TRBV2	TRBJ2-1	.	TGTGCCAGCAGTGAACGGGGAAACTCCTACAATGAGCAGTTCTTC	CASSERGNSYNEQFF
once	TRBV11-2	TRBJ2-1	TRBD2	TGTGCCAGCAGCTGGTCGGTAGCGGGGGGAAGGAATGAGCAGTTCTTC	CASSWSVAGGRNEQFF
.	TRBV28	TRBJ1-2	.	TGTGCCAGCAGTTTTCCCCCCGGGGGTCCCTCGCATGGCTACACCTTC	CASSFPPGGPSHGYTF
.	TRBV6-6	TRBJ2-3	TRBD2	TGTGCCAGCAGCCGACTAGCGGGAGTAGGAGGGGGGGGCACAGATACGCAGTATTTT	CASSRLAGVGGGGTDTQYF
.	TRBV5-4	TRBJ2-3	TRBD2	TGTGCCAGCAGCGCCTCCGGGAGGGGTCGCACAGATACGCAGTATTTT	CASSASGRGRTDTQYF
.	TRBV25-1	TRBJ2-2	.	TGTGCCAGCAGTGACGTGGTCAGGGCAGGGGAGCTGTTTTTT	CASSDVVRAGELFF
.	TRBV28	TRBJ1-2	TRBD1	TGTGCCAGCAGTTTACAGGGGGAGGCCTATGGCTACACCTTC	CASSLQGEAYGYTF
.	TRBV6-5	TRBJ1-5	.	TGTGCCAGCAGTTACGGTAGTAGTAGGGGGGGACTGCCCCAGCATTTT	CASSYGSSRGGLPQHF
.	TRBV27	TRBJ1-6	.	TGTGCCAGCAGTTCCCCGGGCGGGAATTCACCCCTCCACTTT	CASSSPGGNSPLHF
.	TRBV27	TRBJ1-2	.	TGTGCCAGCAGAGAGAGGGCGGGCGGCTACACCTTC	CASRERAGGYTF
.	TRBV7-9	TRBJ2-1	.	TGTGCCAGCAGCTTCGGGACTCTCTCCTACAATGAGCAGTTCTTC	CASSFGTLSYNEQFF
.	TRBV23-1	TRBJ1-2	.	TGCGCCAGCCGTCTCTCACACCGATTTAACTATGGCTACACCTTC	CASRLSHRFNYGYTF
.	TRBV19	TRBJ1-5	.	TGTGCCAGTAGTAGACCCCGGGATATGGGCAATCAGCCCCAGCATTTT	CASSRPRDMGNQPQHF
.	TRBV5-4	TRBJ2-7	TRBD2	TGTGCCAGCAGTCCGGGACTAGCGTACGAGCAGTACTTC	CASSPGLAYEQYF
.	TRBV18	TRBJ2-7	TRBD2	TGTGCCAGCTCACCACCGAATAGCGGGTCATACGAGCAGTACTTC	CASSPPNSGSYEQYF
.	TRBV3-1/TRBV3-2	TRBJ2-5	.	TGTGCCAGCAGCCAAGTTTTAGACCAAGAGACCCAGTACTTC	CASSQVLDQETQYF
.	TRBV11-2	TRBJ1-4	.	TGTGCCAGCAGCAGGGGCCGAAATGAAAAACTGTTTTTT	CASSRGRNEKLFF
.	TRBV5-1	TRBJ2-2	.	TGCGCCAGCAGCTTTGGGGACACGAACACCGGGGAGCTGTTTTTT	CASSFGDTNTGELFF
once	TRBV7-9	TRBJ1-2	TRBD1	TGTGCCAGCAGCTTACCTAGCACAGGGGGAGGATATGGCTACACCTTC	CASSLPSTGGGYGYTF